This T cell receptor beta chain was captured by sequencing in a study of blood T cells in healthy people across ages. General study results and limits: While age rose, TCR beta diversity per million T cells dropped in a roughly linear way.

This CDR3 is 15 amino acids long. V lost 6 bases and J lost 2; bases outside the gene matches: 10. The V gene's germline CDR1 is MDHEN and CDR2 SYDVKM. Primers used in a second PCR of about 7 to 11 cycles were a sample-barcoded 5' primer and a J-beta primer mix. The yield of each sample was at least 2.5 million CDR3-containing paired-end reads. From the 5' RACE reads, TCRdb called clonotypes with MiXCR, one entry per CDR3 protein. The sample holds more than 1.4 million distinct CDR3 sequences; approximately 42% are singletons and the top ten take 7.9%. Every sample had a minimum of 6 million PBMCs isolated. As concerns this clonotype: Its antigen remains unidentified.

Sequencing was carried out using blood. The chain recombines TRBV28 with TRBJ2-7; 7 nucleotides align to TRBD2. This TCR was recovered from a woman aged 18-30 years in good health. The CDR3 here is CASRSIAGDPYEQYF. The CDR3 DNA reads TGTGCCAGCAGAAGTATAGCGGGCGATCCCTACGAGCAGTACTTC.